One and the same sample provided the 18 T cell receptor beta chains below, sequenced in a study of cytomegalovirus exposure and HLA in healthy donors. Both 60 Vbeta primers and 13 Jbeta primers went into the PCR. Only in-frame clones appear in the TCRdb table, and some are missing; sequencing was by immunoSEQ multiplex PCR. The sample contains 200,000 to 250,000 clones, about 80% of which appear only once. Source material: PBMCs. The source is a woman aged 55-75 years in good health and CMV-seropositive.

The CDR3 region has the DNA TGCGCCAGCAGTTCTAGCGGGAGTATCTCCTACGAGCAGTACTTC. This translates into CASSSSGSISYEQYF. The chain links TRBV5-1 to TRBJ2-7, with 10 positions matching TRBD2. Germline-derived CDR1 and CDR2 are SGHRS and YFSETQ. The V segment lost 5 bases and the J segment 0 bases; nucleotides outside the gene matches: 5. CDR3 size: 15 residues.

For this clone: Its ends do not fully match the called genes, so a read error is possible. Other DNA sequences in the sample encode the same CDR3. CDR3 region: CASSVGTGGRWNTEAFF. As DNA, the CDR3 is TGTGCCAGCAGCGTAGGGACAGGGGGCCGATGGAACACCGAAGCTTTCTTT. The rearrangement uses TRBV9 and TRBJ1-1; 11 nucleotides line up with TRBD1. Germline assignment: CDR1 SGDLS and CDR2 YYNGEE. The CDR3 consists of 17 residues.

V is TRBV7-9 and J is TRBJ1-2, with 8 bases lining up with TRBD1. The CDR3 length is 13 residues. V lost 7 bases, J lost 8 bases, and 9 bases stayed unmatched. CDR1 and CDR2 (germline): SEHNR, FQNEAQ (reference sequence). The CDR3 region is CASTTGQARGYTF. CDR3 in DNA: TGTGCCAGCACCACGGGACAGGCTAGGGGCTACACCTTC.

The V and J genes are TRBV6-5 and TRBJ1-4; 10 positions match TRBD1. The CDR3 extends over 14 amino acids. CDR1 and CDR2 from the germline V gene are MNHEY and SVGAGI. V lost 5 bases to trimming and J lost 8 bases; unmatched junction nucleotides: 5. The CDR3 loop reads CASSPSGQGEKLFF. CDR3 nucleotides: TGTGCCAGCAGTCCCTCGGGACAGGGGGAAAAACTGTTTTTT.

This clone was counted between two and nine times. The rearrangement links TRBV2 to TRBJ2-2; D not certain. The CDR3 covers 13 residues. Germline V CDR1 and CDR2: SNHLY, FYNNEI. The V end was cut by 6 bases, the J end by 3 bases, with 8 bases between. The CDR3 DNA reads TGTGCCAGCAGCCCTCAGTACACCGGGGAGCTGTTTTTT. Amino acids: CASSPQYTGELFF.

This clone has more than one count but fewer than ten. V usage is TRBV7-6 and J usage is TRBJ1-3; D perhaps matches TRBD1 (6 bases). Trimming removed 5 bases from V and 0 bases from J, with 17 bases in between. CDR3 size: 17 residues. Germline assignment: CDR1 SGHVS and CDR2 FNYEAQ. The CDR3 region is CASSLRQGHSSGNTIYF. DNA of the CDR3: TGTGCCAGCAGCCTCCGGCAGGGGCATAGCTCTGGAAACACCATATATTTT.

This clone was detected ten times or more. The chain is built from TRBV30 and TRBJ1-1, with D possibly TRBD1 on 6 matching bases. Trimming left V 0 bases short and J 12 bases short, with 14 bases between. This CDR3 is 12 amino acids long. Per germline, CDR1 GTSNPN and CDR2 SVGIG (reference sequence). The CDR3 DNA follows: TGTGCCTGGAGTGTTAGGGGGTTCGTGACTTTCTTT. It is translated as CAWSVRGFVTFF.

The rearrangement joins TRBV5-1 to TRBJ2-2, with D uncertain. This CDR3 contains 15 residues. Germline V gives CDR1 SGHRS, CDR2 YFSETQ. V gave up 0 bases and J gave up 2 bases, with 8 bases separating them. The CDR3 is CASSLGDRNTGELFF. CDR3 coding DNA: TGCGCCAGCAGCTTGGGTGATAGAAACACCGGGGAGCTGTTTTTT.

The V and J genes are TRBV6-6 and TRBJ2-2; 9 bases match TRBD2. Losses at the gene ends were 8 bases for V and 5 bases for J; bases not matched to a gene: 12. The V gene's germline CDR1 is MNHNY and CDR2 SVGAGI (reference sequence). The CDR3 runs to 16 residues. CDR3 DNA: TGTGCCAGCCATCCAGTAGCGGGAGTGGATACCGGGGAGCTGTTTTTT. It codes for CASHPVAGVDTGELFF.

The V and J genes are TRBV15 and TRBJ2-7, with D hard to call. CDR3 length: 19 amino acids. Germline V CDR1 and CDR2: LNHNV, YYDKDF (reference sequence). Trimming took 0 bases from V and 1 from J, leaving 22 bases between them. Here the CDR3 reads CATSRDTLFPSTFSYEQYF. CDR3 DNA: TGTGCCACCAGCAGAGATACCCTCTTCCCCTCGACTTTTTCCTACGAGCAGTACTTC.

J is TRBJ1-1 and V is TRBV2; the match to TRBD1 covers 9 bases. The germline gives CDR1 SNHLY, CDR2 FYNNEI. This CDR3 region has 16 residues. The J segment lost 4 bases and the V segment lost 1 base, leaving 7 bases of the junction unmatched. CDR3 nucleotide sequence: TGTGCCAGCAGTGAAGGGGGACAGGGACTAAGCACTGAAGCTTTCTTT. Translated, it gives CASSEGGQGLSTEAFF.

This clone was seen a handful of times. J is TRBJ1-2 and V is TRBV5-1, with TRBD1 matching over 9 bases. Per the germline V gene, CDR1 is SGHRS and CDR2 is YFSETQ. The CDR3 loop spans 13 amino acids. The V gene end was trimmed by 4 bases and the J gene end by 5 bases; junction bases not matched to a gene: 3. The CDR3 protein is CASSPGTGYGYTF. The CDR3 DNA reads TGCGCCAGCAGCCCGGGGACAGGGTATGGCTACACCTTC.

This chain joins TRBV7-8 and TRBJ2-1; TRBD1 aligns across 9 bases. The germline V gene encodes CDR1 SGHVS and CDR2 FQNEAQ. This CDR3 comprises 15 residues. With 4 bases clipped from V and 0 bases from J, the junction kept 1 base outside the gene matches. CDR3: CASSSQGASYNEQFF. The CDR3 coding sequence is TGTGCCAGCAGCTCACAGGGGGCCTCCTACAATGAGCAGTTCTTC.

The CDR3 spells CAWSVQLRGAGGYTF. The CDR3 DNA reads TGTGCCTGGAGTGTACAATTGCGGGGGGCGGGTGGCTACACCTTC. This rearrangement joins TRBV30 to TRBJ1-2; possibly TRBD1 for D (6 bases). This CDR3 contains 15 residues. The germline V and J ends were trimmed by 0 bases and 7 bases, with 18 bases remaining between them. Germline CDR1 GTSNPN, CDR2 SVGIG (reference sequence).

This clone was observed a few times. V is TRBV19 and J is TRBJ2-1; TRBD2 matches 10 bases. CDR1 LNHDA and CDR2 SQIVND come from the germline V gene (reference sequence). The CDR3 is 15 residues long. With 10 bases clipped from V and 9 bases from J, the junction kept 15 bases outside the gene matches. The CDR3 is CATSPTSGIRGEQFF. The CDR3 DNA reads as TGTGCCACCAGCCCAACTAGCGGGATACGGGGTGAGCAGTTCTTC.

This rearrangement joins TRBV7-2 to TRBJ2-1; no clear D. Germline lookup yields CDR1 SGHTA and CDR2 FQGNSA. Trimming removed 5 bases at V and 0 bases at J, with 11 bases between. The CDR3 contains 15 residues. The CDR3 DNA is TGTGCCAGCAGCCTACAGTCGAGCTCCTACAATGAGCAGTTCTTC. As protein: CASSLQSSSYNEQFF.

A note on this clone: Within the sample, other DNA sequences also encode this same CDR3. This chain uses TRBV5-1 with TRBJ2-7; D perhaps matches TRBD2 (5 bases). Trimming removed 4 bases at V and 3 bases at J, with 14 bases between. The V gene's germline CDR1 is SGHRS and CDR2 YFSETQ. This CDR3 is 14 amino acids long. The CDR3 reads CASSLRTGGYEQYF. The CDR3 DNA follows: TGCGCCAGCAGCCTTCGGACTGGCGGCTACGAGCAGTACTTC. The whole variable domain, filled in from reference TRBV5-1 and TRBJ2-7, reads KAGVTQTPRYLIKTRGQQVTLSCSPISGHRSVSWYQQTPGQGLQFLFEYFSETQRNKGNFPGRFSGRQFSNSRSEMNVSTLELGDSALYLCASSLRTGGYEQYFGPGTRLTVT.

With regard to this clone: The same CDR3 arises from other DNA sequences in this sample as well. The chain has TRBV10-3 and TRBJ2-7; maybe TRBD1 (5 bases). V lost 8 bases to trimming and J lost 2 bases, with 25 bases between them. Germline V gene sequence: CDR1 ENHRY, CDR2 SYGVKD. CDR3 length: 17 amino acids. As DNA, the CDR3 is TGTGCCATCTGCGGTGGTCGACAGATCCAACTTCCCTACGAGCAGTACTTC. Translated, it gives CAICGGRQIQLPYEQYF.